This T cell receptor (beta chain) was profiled in a study of response to subunit inactivated influenza vaccine. General observations from the study: There was a suggestion from the authors that each seasonal influenza vaccination recruits few new T cells.

The length of the CDR3 is 13 residues. Germline V gene sequence: CDR1 DFQATT, CDR2 SNEGSKA (reference sequence). The V end lost 2 bases, the J end lost 4 bases, and 10 bases lay between the germline ends. Using its own MiXCR run on the RT-PCR reads, TCRdb lists one record per CDR3 protein. This sample has about 540,000 distinct CDR3 sequences, with around 15% found just once. A few counts support this clonotype. Its antigen is not identified. This clonotype originated in a man aged 50 to 59 who received an inactivated influenza vaccine. This material consisted of PBMCs from blood, taken 11 to 12 days after vaccination. This chain uses TRBV20-1 with TRBJ2-3; D unclear. This CDR3 reads CSARKDAPDTQYF. In DNA, the CDR3 is TGCAGTGCTAGAAAGGACGCCCCAGATACGCAGTATTTT.